This TCR beta chain was retrieved from a study of shared clonotypes between healthy human individuals. Some clones are missing from TCRdb's copy, which holds only in-frame ones; the method was immunoSEQ multiplex PCR. The data contain over a million clones, around four fifths of them singletons. Germline V gene lookup returns CDR1 MDHEN and CDR2 SYDVKM. This CDR3 has 13 amino acids. V shed 4 bases, J shed 4 bases, and the junction held 2 bases outside the gene matches. The sequence came from a man between 18 and 29 years old in good health. Sequencing input: memory CD4+ T cells sorted from blood. Described subset: CD45RA-negative fraction. The chain joins TRBV28 to TRBJ2-3; 7 bases are shared with TRBD2. CDR3 nucleotide sequence: TGTGCCAGCAGTTGGGGGGGGTCAGATACGCAGTATTTT. It yields the protein CASSWGGSDTQYF. Supplemented by reference TRBV28 and TRBJ2-3, the full variable domain reads DVKVTQSSRYLVKRTGEKVFLECVQDMDHENMFWYRQDPGLGLRLIYFSYDVKMKEKGDIPEGYSVSREKKERFSLILESASTNQTSMYLCASSWGGSDTQYFGPGTRLTVL.